This TCR beta chain comes out of a study of metastatic and nonmetastatic thyroid tumors. There were no patients who had received any treatment before thyroid surgery. This clone was recorded a few times. Trimming pared 7 bases from V and 0 bases from J, leaving 14 bases between. CDR1 MNHEY and CDR2 SMNVEV come from the germline V gene (reference sequence). The CDR3 totals 15 residues. Per the authors' pipeline: Using the CDR3 differences seen across clinicopathological groups, the authors built a distant-metastasis classifier for papillary thyroid cancer, which was meant to discriminate distant-metastatic patients. TCRdb re-called the PCR reads with MiXCR. These V and J calls derive from TCRdb rather than the authors' analysis. Here the sample spans 45,000 to 50,000 clones, less than 25% being singletons.

Sequences were obtained from blood. The gene calls are TRBV27 and TRBJ2-3, with D perhaps matching TRBD1 (6 bases). The receptor comes from a male donor with papillary thyroid cancer or a benign thyroid nodule (not recorded which). Some clones in this sample may be carry-over from other donors' samples. The CDR3 sequence: CASTPRDTSTDTQYF. The CDR3 nucleotides are TGTGCCAGCACCCCCCGGGACACTAGCACAGATACGCAGTATTTT.